One TCR beta chain is described in this entry. This sample is part of a study of glioma-infiltrating T cells after dendritic cell vaccination. Clones were sequenced by immunoSEQ multiplex PCR, and TCRdb holds only the in-frame ones, with some missing. The sample lists around 90,000 clones, more than 80% occurring once. CDR3 length: 16 amino acids. In germline, CDR1 is MGHRA, CDR2 YSYEKL. Trimming took 1 base from V and 4 from J, leaving 13 bases between them. The time point is: after dendritic cell vaccination, including at tumor progression/relapse. Selection required adequate fresh-frozen tumor tissue plus more than two years' survival data.

The source material was blood, sampled after dendritic cell vaccination. This clonotype was obtained from a human donor with glioblastoma. The chain joins TRBV4-1 to TRBJ1-4, with D unresolved. The chain's CDR3 is CASSQGASRGNEKLFF. CDR3 DNA sequence: TGCGCCAGCAGCCAAGGAGCCTCCCGGGGTAATGAAAAACTGTTTTTT.